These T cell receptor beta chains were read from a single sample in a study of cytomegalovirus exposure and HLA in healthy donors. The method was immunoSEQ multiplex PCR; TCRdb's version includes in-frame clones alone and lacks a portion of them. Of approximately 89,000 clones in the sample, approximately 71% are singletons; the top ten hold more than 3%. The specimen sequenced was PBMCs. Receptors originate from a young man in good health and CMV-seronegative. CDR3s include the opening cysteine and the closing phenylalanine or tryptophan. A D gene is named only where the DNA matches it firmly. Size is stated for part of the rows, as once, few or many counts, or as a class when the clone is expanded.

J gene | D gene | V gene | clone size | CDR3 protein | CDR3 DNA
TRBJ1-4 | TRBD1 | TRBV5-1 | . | CASSPDRGPNEKLFF | TGCGCCAGCAGCCCCGACAGGGGACCTAATGAAAAACTGTTTTTT
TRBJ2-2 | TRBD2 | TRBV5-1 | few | CASSLGLAGGYTGELFF | TGCGCCAGCAGCCTGGGACTAGCGGGGGGATACACCGGGGAGCTGTTTTTT
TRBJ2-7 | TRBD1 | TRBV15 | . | CATSREFGTGGYEQYF | TGTGCCACCAGCAGAGAATTCGGGACAGGGGGCTACGAGCAGTACTTC
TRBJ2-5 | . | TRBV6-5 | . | CASSPGGLRETQYF | TGTGCCAGCAGCCCCGGCGGGCTTCGGGAGACCCAGTACTTC
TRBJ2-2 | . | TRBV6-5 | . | CASSYSSPGELFF | TGTGCCAGCAGTTACTCGTCTCCCGGGGAGCTGTTTTTT
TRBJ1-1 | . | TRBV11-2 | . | CASRLQGRNTEAFF | TGTGCCAGCAGACTACAGGGCAGGAACACTGAAGCTTTCTTT
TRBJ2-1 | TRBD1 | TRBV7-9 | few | CASSLETGTGSYNEQFF | TGTGCCAGCAGCTTAGAAACCGGGACAGGCTCCTACAATGAGCAGTTCTTC
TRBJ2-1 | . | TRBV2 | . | CASSGSSHPYNEQFF | TGTGCCAGCAGTGGTAGTTCCCACCCCTACAATGAGCAGTTCTTC
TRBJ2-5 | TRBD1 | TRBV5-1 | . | CASSSPGQGGETQYF | TGCGCCAGCAGCTCCCCGGGACAGGGGGGAGAGACCCAGTACTTC
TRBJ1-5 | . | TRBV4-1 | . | CASSQAGTLFQPQHF | TGCGCCAGCAGCCAAGCGGGGACTTTATTTCAGCCCCAGCATTTT
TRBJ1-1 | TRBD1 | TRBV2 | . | CASSDDRVKAFF | TGTGCCAGCAGTGATGACAGGGTTAAAGCTTTCTTT
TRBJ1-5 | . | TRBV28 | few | CASSLGDKGQPQHF | TGTGCCAGCAGTTTGGGGGACAAGGGGCAGCCCCAGCATTTT
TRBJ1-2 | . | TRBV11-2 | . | CASTRRGFNGYTF | TGTGCCAGCACCAGAAGGGGTTTCAATGGCTACACCTTC
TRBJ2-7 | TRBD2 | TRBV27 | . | CASSLVGLAGGKPYEQYF | TGTGCCAGCAGTTTAGTTGGACTAGCGGGGGGCAAACCCTACGAGCAGTACTTC
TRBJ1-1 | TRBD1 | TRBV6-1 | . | CASSKDRDTEAFF | TGTGCCAGCAGTAAAGACAGGGATACTGAAGCTTTCTTT
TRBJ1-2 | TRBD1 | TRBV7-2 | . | CASSSGTGKFYGYTF | TGTGCCAGCAGCTCCGGGACAGGGAAGTTCTATGGCTACACCTTC
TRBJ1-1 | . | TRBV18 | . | CASSQTEAFF | TGTGCCAGCTCACAGACAGAAGCTTTCTTT
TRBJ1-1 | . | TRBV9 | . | CASSVGGDEVLAFF | TGTGCCAGCAGCGTAGGGGGAGACGAGGTCCTGGCTTTCTTT
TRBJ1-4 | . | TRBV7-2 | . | CASSFRGAAEKLFF | TGTGCCAGCAGCTTCCGGGGGGCGGCTGAAAAACTGTTTTTT
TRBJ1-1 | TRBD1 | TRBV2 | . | CASQTGMNTEAFF | TGTGCCTCCCAGACAGGGATGAACACTGAAGCTTTCTTT
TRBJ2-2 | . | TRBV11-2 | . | CASSLWEVLNTGELFF | TGTGCCAGCAGCTTATGGGAGGTACTTAACACCGGGGAGCTGTTTTTT
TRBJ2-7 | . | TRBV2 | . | CASSDIYEQYF | TGTGCCAGCAGTGATATCTACGAGCAGTACTTC
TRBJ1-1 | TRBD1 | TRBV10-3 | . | CAISEYSMFGTGSSTEAFF | TGTGCCATCAGTGAGTACTCAATGTTCGGGACAGGTTCGAGCACTGAAGCTTTCTTT
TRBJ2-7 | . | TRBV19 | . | CASSISTSYEQYF | TGTGCCAGTAGTATTAGCACCTCCTACGAGCAGTACTTC
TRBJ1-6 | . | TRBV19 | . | CASSLESSYNSPLHF | TGTGCCAGTAGTTTGGAGAGCTCCTATAATTCACCCCTCCACTTT
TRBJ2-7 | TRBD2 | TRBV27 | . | CASSPGEGYEQYF | TGTGCCAGCAGTCCTGGGGAGGGGTACGAGCAGTACTTC
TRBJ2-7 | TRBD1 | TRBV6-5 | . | CASSYTTGVGSYEQYF | TGTGCCAGCAGTTACACCACAGGGGTAGGATCGTACGAGCAGTACTTC
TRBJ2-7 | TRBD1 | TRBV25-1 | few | CASTSYLGQGASYEQYF | TGTGCCAGCACGAGCTACCTAGGACAGGGGGCTTCGTACGAGCAGTACTTC
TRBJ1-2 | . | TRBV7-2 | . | CASSLDPGNYGYTF | TGTGCCAGCAGCTTAGATCCGGGTAACTATGGCTACACCTTC
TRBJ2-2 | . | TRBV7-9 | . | CASRGGRENTGELFF | TGTGCCAGCCGCGGAGGCAGAGAGAACACCGGGGAGCTGTTTTTT
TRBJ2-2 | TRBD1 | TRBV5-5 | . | CASSFPGQGAGELFF | TGTGCCAGCAGCTTTCCGGGACAGGGGGCCGGGGAGCTGTTTTTT
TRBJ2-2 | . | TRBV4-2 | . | CASSLEAGRIGELFF | TGTGCCAGCAGTCTCGAAGCAGGGCGGATCGGGGAGCTGTTTTTT
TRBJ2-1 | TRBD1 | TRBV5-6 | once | CASSLSTGSFRSYNEQFF | TGTGCCAGCAGCTTGTCGACAGGGAGTTTTAGGTCCTACAATGAGCAGTTCTTC
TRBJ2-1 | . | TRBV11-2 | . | CASSLGLRGLHNEQFF | TGTGCCAGCAGCTTAGGTTTAAGGGGTCTCCACAATGAGCAGTTCTTC
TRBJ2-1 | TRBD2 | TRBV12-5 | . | CASGPGTSPWGEQFF | TGTGCTAGTGGTCCTGGGACTAGCCCCTGGGGTGAGCAGTTCTTC
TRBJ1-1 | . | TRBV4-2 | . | CASSPLQGMNTEAFF | TGTGCCAGCAGTCCGCTCCAGGGGATGAACACTGAAGCTTTCTTT
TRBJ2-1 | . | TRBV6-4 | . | CASSDSRQHINEQFF | TGTGCCAGCAGTGACTCGAGGCAGCACATCAATGAGCAGTTCTTC
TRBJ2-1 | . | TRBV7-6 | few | CASSPQQGKQFF | TGTGCCAGCAGTCCCCAACAGGGAAAGCAGTTCTTC
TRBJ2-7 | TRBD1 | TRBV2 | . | CASVYRGHEQYF | TGTGCCAGTGTCTACAGGGGCCACGAGCAGTACTTC
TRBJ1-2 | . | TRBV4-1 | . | CTSSRGGHGYTF | TGCACCAGCAGCCGGGGGGGGCATGGCTACACCTTC
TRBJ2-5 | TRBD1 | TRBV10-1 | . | CASSIQQGGQETQYF | TGCGCCAGCAGCATTCAACAGGGGGGACAAGAGACCCAGTACTTC
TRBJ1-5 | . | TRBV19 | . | CASSIQGRNQPQHF | TGTGCCAGTAGTATCCAGGGGCGGAATCAGCCCCAGCATTTT
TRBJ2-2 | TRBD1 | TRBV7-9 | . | CSSSPSEGAATGELFF | TGTTCCAGCAGCCCCTCCGAGGGGGCGGCCACCGGGGAGCTGTTTTTT
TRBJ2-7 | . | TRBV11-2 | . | CASSPSGTYYEQYF | TGTGCCAGCAGCCCATCGGGGACTTACTACGAGCAGTACTTC
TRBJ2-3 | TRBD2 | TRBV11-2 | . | CASSLEGLAGGPGYTQYF | TGTGCCAGCAGCTTAGAGGGACTAGCGGGAGGGCCCGGATATACGCAGTATTTT
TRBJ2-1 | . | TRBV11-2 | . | CASSQTGGTYNEQFF | TGTGCCAGCAGCCAGACTGGCGGAACCTACAATGAGCAGTTCTTC
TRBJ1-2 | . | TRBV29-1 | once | CSVEDSQINYGYTF | TGCAGCGTTGAAGACTCGCAGATAAACTATGGCTACACCTTC
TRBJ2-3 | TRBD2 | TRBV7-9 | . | CASSLVAGSTDTQYF | TGTGCCAGCAGCTTAGTAGCGGGCAGCACAGATACGCAGTATTTT
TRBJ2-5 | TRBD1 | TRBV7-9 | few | CASSPGQYQETQYF | TGTGCCAGCAGCCCGGGACAGTACCAAGAGACCCAGTACTTC
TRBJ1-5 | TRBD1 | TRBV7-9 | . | CSSSPQGAGQPQHF | TGTTCCAGCAGCCCCCAGGGGGCCGGCCAGCCCCAGCATTTT
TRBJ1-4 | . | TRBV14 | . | CASSHRVTNEKLFF | TGTGCCAGCAGCCACAGGGTGACTAATGAAAAACTGTTTTTT
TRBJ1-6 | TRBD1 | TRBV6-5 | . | CASSTGDSPLHF | TGTGCCAGCAGTACAGGGGATTCACCCCTCCACTTT
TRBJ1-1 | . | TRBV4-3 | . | CASSPQLDTEAFF | TGCGCCAGCAGCCCCCAGCTGGACACCGAAGCTTTCTTT
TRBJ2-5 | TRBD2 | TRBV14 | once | CASSQGLAGRTQYF | TGTGCCAGCAGCCAAGGACTAGCCGGGAGGACCCAGTACTTC
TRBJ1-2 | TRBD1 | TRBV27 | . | CASSNDRGLYGYTF | TGTGCCAGCAGTAATGACAGGGGTCTCTATGGCTACACCTTC
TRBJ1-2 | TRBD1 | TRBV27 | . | CASSLSAGGYGYTF | TGTGCCAGCAGTTTATCGGCAGGGGGTTATGGCTACACCTTC
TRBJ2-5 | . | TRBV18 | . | CASSPGTEQETQYF | TGTGCCAGCTCGCCTGGGACTGAACAAGAGACCCAGTACTTC
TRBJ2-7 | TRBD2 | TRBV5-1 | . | CASSFSGGYYEQYF | TGCGCCAGCAGCTTCTCGGGAGGATACTACGAGCAGTACTTC